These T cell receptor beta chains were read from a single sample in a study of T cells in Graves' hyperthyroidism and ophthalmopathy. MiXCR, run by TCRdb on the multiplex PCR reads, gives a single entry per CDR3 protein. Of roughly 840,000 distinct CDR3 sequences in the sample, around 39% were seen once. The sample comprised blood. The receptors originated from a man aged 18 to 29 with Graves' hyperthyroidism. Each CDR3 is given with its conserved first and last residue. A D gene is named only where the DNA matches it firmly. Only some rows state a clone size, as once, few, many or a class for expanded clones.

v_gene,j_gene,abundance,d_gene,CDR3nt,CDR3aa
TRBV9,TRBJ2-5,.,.,TGTGCCAGCAGCGTCTCAGCGGGCCAAGAGACCCAGTACTTC,CASSVSAGQETQYF
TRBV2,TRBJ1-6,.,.,TGTGCCAGCAGATCGACTAGCGGGGGAGATAATTCACCCCTCCACTTT,CASRSTSGGDNSPLHF
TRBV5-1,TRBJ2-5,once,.,TGCGCCAGCAGCAAGGAAAGGGGGGGGACCCAGTACTTC,CASSKERGGTQYF
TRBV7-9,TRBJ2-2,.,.,TGTGCCAGCAGCCAACGTAGTGAGACCGGGGAGCTGTTTTTT,CASSQRSETGELFF
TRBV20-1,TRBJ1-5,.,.,TGCAGTGCTAGAGACGTTAAGCCCCAGCATTTT,CSARDVKPQHF
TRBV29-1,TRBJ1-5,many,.,TGCAGCTCCGCGAGCCCGGGGGAGGCCCAGCATTTT,CSSASPGEAQHF
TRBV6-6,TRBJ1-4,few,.,TGTGCCAGCCTCCGACAGGCAAATGAAAAACTGTTTTTT,CASLRQANEKLFF
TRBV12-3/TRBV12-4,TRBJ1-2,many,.,TGTGCCAGCAGTCAGACACTCCCTGGCTACACCTTC,CASSQTLPGYTF
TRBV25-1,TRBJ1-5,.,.,TGCGCCAGCAGCCAAGATCTATCCATTTTTAGCAATCAGCCCCAGCATTTT,CASSQDLSIFSNQPQHF
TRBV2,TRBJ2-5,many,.,TGTGCCAGCAGTGGTCGCCGCGGGGAGACCCAGTACTTC,CASSGRRGETQYF
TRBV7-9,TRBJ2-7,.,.,TGTGCCAGCAGCTTAATGGGGACCACCTACGAGCAGTACTTC,CASSLMGTTYEQYF
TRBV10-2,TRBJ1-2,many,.,TGCGCCAGTCGGAGAGATAAGGCAGACTATGGCTACACCTTC,CASRRDKADYGYTF
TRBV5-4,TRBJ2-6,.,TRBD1,TGTGCCAGCAGCTCCGGGACAGAGATCTCTGGGGCCAACGTCCTGACTTTC,CASSSGTEISGANVLTF
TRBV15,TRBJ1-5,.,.,TGTGCCACCAGCAGTCCGCTCAATCAGCCCCAGCATTTT,CATSSPLNQPQHF
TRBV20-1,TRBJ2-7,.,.,TGCAGTGCTAGAGATCTTCACGTCCCGAATTACGAGCAGTACTTC,CSARDLHVPNYEQYF
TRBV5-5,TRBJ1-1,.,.,TGTGCCAGCAGCTTGTTTGGGGTGGGGAACACTGAAGCTTTCTTT,CASSLFGVGNTEAFF
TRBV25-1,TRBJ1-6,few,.,TGTGCCAGCAGTGACTCAAATTTGAACTCACCCCTCCACTTT,CASSDSNLNSPLHF
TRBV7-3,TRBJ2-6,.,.,TGTGCCAGCAGCTTAACGAGGGACTCTGGGGCCAACGTCCTGACTTTC,CASSLTRDSGANVLTF
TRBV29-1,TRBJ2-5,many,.,TGCAGCGTTGAATCCCAAGGGGAGACCCAGTACTTC,CSVESQGETQYF
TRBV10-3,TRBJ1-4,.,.,TGTGCCATCAAGAGGGAGCGGGCCTATGGAAAACTGTTTTTT,CAIKRERAYGKLFF
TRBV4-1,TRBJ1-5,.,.,TGCGCCAGCAGCCAAGAGATGGGACCAAATCAGCCCCAGCATTTT,CASSQEMGPNQPQHF
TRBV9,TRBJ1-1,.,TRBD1,TGTTCCAGCAGCACAGGGGTTTGGACTGAAGCTTTCTTT,CSSSTGVWTEAFF